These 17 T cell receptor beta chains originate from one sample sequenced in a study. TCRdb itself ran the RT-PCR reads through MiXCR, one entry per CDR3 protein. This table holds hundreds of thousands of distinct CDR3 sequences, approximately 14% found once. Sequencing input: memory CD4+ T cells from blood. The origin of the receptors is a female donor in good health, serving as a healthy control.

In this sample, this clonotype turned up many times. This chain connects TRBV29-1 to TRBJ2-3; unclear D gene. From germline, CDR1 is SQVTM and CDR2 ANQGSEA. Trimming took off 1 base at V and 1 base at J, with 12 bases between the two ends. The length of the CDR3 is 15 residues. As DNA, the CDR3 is TGCAGCGTTGAAGGGGCTAAAGGTGGCACAGATACGCAGTATTTT. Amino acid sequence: CSVEGAKGGTDTQYF.

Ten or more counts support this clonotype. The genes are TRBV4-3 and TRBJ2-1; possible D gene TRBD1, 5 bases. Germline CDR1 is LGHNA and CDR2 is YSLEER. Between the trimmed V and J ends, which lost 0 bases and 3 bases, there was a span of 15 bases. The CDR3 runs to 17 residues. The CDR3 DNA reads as TGCGCCAGCAGCCAAGATTATAATTGGGGCGGCTACAATGAGCAGTTCTTC. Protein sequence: CASSQDYNWGGYNEQFF.

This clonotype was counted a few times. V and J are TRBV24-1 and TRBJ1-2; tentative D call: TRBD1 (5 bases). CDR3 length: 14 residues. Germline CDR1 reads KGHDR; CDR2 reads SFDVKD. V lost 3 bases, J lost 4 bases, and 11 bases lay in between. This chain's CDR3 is CATSDGTRGYGYTF. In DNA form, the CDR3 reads TGTGCCACCAGTGATGGGACCCGCGGCTATGGCTACACCTTC.

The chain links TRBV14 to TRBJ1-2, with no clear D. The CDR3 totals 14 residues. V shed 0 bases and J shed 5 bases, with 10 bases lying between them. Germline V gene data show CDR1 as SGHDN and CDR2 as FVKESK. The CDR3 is CASSQDIINYGYTF. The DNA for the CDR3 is TGTGCCAGCAGCCAAGATATAATAAATTATGGCTACACCTTC.

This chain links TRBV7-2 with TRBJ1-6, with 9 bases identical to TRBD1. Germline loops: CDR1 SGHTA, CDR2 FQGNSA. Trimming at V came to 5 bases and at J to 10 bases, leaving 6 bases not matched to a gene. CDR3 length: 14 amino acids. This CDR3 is CASSAGTGQSPLHF. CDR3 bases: TGTGCCAGCAGCGCCGGGACAGGGCAATCACCCCTCCACTTT. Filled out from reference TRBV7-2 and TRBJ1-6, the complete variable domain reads GAGVSQSPSNKVTEKGKDVELRCDPISGHTALYWYRQSLGQGLEFLIYFQGNSAPDKSGLPSDRFSAERTGGSVSTLTIQRTQQEDSAVYLCASSAGTGQSPLHFGNGTRLTVT.

DNA of the CDR3: TGCAGCGGGAGGACAGGGCTGAATGAAAAACTGTTTTTT. Amino acids: CSGRTGLNEKLFF. The V and J genes are TRBV29-1 and TRBJ1-4; 8 bases map to TRBD1. The germline V gene has CDR1 SQVTM and CDR2 ANQGSEA. V lost 7 bases to trimming and J lost 5 bases; unmatched junction nucleotides: 6. This CDR3 comprises 13 residues.

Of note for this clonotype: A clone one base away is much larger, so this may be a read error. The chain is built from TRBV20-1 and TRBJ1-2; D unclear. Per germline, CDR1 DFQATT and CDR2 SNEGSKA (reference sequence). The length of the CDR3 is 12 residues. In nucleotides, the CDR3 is TGCAGTGGGGCAGTATCTAACTTTGGCTACACCTTC. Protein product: CSGAVSNFGYTF.

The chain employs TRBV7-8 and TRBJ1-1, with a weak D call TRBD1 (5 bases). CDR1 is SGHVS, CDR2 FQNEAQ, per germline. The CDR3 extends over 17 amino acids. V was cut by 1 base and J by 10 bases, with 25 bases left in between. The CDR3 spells CASSLGAREGSLRGAFF. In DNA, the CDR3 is TGTGCCAGCAGCTTAGGGGCACGGGAGGGGAGCCTAAGAGGAGCTTTCTTT.

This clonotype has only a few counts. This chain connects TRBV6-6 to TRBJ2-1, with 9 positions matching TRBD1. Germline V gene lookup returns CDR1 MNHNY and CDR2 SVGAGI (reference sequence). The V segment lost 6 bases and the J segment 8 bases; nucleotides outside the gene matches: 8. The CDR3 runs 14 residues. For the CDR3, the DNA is TGTGCCAGCAGGGATGGACAGGGGTGGGATGAGCAGTTCTTC. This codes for CASRDGQGWDEQFF.

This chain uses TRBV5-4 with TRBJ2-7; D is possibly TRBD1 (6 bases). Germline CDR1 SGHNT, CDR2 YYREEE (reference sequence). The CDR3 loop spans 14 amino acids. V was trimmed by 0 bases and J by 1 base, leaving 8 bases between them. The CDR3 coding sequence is TGTGCCAGCAGCTTGGTGGACAGATCCTACGAGCAGTACTTC. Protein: CASSLVDRSYEQYF. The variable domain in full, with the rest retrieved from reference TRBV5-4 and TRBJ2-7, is ETGVTQSPTHLIKTRGQQVTLRCSSQSGHNTVSWYQQALGQGPQFIFQYYREEENGRGNFPPRFSGLQFPNYSSELNVNALELDDSALYLCASSLVDRSYEQYFGPGTRLTVT.

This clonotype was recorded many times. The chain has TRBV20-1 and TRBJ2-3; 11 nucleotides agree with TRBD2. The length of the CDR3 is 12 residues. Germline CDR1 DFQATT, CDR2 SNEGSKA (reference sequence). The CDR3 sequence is CRGLAGTDTQYF. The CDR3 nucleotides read TGCAGGGGACTAGCGGGCACAGATACGCAGTATTTT.

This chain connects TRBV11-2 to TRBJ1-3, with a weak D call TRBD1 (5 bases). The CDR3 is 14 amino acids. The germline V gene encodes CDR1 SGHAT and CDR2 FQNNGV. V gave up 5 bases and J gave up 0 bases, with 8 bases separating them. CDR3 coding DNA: TGTGCCAGCAGCGAACAGGTCTCTGGAAACACCATATATTTT. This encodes CASSEQVSGNTIYF.

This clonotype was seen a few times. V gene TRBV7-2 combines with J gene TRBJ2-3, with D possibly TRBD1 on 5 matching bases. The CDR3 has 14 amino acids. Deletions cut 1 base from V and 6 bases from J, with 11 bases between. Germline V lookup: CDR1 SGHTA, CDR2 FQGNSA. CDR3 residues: CASSLGQGFDTQYF. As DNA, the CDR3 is TGTGCCAGCAGCTTAGGGCAGGGTTTCGATACGCAGTATTTT.

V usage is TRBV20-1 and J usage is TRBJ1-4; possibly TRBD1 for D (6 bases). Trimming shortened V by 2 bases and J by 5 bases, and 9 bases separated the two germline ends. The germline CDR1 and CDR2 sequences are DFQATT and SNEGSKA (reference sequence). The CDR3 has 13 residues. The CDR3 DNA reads TGCAGTGCTAGAAGGGGGTCGAATGAAAAACTGTTTTTT. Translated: CSARRGSNEKLFF.

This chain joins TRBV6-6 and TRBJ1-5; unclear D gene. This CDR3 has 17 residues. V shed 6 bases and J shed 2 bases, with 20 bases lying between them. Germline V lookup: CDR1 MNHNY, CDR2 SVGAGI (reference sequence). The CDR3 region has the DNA TGTGCCAGCAGATCCGGGCTAATGGGTACGGGCAATCAGCCCCAGCATTTT. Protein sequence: CASRSGLMGTGNQPQHF.

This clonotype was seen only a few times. The CDR3 sequence is CASSFPGQENEQFF. CDR3 bases: TGTGCCAGCAGTTTCCCGGGACAGGAAAATGAGCAGTTCTTC. The rearrangement links TRBV28 to TRBJ2-1, with 8 bases fitting TRBD1. The V gene's germline CDR1 is MDHEN and CDR2 SYDVKM. The CDR3 contains 14 residues. Trimming cost V 3 bases and J 7 bases; bases outside gene matches: 5.

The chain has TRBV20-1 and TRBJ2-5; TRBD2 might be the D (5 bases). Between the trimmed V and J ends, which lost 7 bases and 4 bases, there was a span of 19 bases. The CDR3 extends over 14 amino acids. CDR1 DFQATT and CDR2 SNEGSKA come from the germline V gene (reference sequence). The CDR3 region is CSVHLPRERETQYF. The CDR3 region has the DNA TGCAGTGTCCACCTCCCTAGGGAGAGAGAGACCCAGTACTTC.